These T cell receptor beta chains were read from a single sample in a study of blood T cell repertoires in COVID-19. Libraries were prepared by immunoSEQ multiplex PCR; TCRdb keeps only in-frame clonotypes and omits some of them. The repertoire holds under 150,000 clones, 70% to 90% seen once, with around 26% in the top ten. The sequencing sample was made of peripheral blood. The source of these receptors is a human donor in a cohort sampled during active COVID-19. The CDR3 runs from the conserved cysteine through the conserved F or W. The D gene is left open where the match is weak. Not all rows give a size; the values are once, few, many and, for expanded clones, a class.

TRBV5-1	NA	TRBJ1-3	NA	CASSLGDTSGNTIYF	TGCGCCAGCAGCTTGGGTGACACATCTGGAAACACCATATATTTT
TRBV4-3	NA	TRBJ2-2	NA	CASSQGLNTGELFF	TGCGCCAGCAGCCAAGGTCTTAACACCGGGGAGCTGTTTTTT
TRBV20-1	once	TRBJ2-1	NA	CSARDFDEQFF	TGCAGTGCTAGAGATTTCGATGAGCAGTTCTTC
TRBV3-1/TRBV3-2	NA	TRBJ2-7	NA	CASSQAGSYEQYF	TGTGCCAGCAGCCAGGCAGGATCCTACGAGCAGTACTTC
TRBV25-1	NA	TRBJ1-5	TRBD1	CASLPGQGPPEGNQPQHF	TGTGCCAGCCTTCCGGGACAGGGTCCACCGGAGGGCAATCAGCCCCAGCATTTT
TRBV10-3	many	TRBJ2-7	NA	CAISEEGLGEQYF	TGTGCCATCAGTGAGGAGGGTCTGGGCGAGCAGTACTTC
TRBV6-6	NA	TRBJ2-2	TRBD1	CASTLGQGPYTGELFF	TGTGCCAGCACCCTCGGACAGGGCCCTTACACCGGGGAGCTGTTTTTT
TRBV14	once	TRBJ1-2	TRBD1	CASSQTRDRGGYGYTF	TGTGCCAGCAGCCAAACCCGGGACAGGGGAGGCTATGGCTACACCTTC
TRBV3-1/TRBV3-2	NA	TRBJ2-5	TRBD2	CASSQDTSGGTSGGLRETQYF	TGTGCCAGCAGCCAAGATACTAGTGGTGGGACTAGCGGGGGGCTTCGAGAGACCCAGTACTTC
TRBV6-2/TRBV6-3	NA	TRBJ1-5	NA	CASSYISVVGGSNQPQHF	TGTGCCAGCAGTTATATAAGCGTCGTGGGGGGAAGCAATCAGCCCCAGCATTTT
TRBV4-1	few	TRBJ1-1	TRBD1	CASSQVGTGMNTEAFF	TGCGCCAGCAGCCAGGTCGGGACAGGGATGAACACTGAAGCTTTCTTT
TRBV7-2	NA	TRBJ1-3	NA	CASSWTDTSGNTIYF	TGTGCCAGCAGCTGGACAGATACATCTGGAAACACCATATATTTT
TRBV5-4	NA	TRBJ2-2	NA	CASSLRGADGELFF	TGTGCCAGCAGCTTACGGGGGGCGGACGGGGAGCTGTTTTTT
TRBV4-3	NA	TRBJ1-5	NA	CASSQDLFDQPQHF	TGCGCCAGCAGCCAAGATCTGTTCGATCAGCCCCAGCATTTT
TRBV5-6	NA	TRBJ1-1	NA	CASSLDRGVGEAFF	TGTGCCAGCAGCTTGGATCGGGGGGTCGGTGAAGCTTTCTTT
TRBV6-5	NA	TRBJ1-2	TRBD1	CASSRQGNYGYTF	TGTGCCAGCAGCCGACAGGGAAACTATGGCTACACCTTC
TRBV28	NA	TRBJ1-3	TRBD1	CASSLYLARGQGNTIYF	TGTGCCAGCAGTTTATACCTCGCGAGGGGGCAAGGAAACACCATATATTTT